These T cell receptor beta chains were read from a single sample in a study of lymphopenia after photon versus proton radiotherapy. The assay was immunoSEQ multiplex PCR, and TCRdb's table has in-frame clones only and misses some. The sample comprises 40,000 to 45,000 clones, about 86% of which are singletons, and about a tenth rests with the top ten. Sequenced material: peripheral blood, taken from a patient treated with proton-based radiotherapy. All receptors derive from an older woman with pancreatic cancer. Some clones in this sample may be carry-over from other donors' samples. CDR3s include the opening cysteine and the closing phenylalanine or tryptophan. D genes are given only for firm matches. Not all rows give a size; the values are once, few, many and, for expanded clones, a class.

abundance	v_gene	d_gene	j_gene	CDR3nt	CDR3aa
few	TRBV27	TRBD1	TRBJ1-2	TGTGCCAGCGGGGCCCCGGTACGGGACAGGGCTGGCTACACCTTC	CASGAPVRDRAGYTF
-	TRBV11-2	-	TRBJ1-1	TGTGCCAGCAGCTTAGAAGGAAGCTTATTTGAAGCTTTCTTT	CASSLEGSLFEAFF
-	TRBV4-1	TRBD2	TRBJ2-5	TGCGCCAGCAGCCTCGTTACCGGGACTAGCGGAGAGACCCAGTACTTC	CASSLVTGTSGETQYF
few	TRBV28	-	TRBJ2-3	TGTGCCAGCAGTGGGGAAGCGGGCCCCCGCACAGATACGCAGTATTTT	CASSGEAGPRTDTQYF
-	TRBV4-2	TRBD2	TRBJ2-1	TGTGCCAGCAGCCGCGGGGAGGGACGCAATGAGCAGTTCTTC	CASSRGEGRNEQFF
-	TRBV5-3	TRBD2	TRBJ2-3	TGTGCCAGAAGCTTCCTAACGACTAGCGGGAGGCCAAGCACAGATACGCAGTATTTT	CARSFLTTSGRPSTDTQYF
few	TRBV29-1	TRBD2	TRBJ2-7	TGCAGCGTTGAAGATCGCATGACTAGCGGTTCCTCCTACGAGCAGTACTTC	CSVEDRMTSGSSYEQYF
-	TRBV7-9	-	TRBJ1-2	TGTGCCAGCAGCTCTAAGACCTATGGCTACACCTTC	CASSSKTYGYTF
-	TRBV5-1	-	TRBJ2-7	TGCGCCAGCAGCTTGTCCCCAGGGGGGTCCTACGAGCAGTACTTC	CASSLSPGGSYEQYF
-	TRBV5-1	TRBD1	TRBJ1-4	TGCGCCAGCAGCACGGGACAGTTTAATGAAAAACTGTTTTTT	CASSTGQFNEKLFF
-	TRBV7-2	TRBD2	TRBJ2-7	TGTGCCAGCAGCTCGAGGACTAGCGGGGGCTCTCCCTCCTACGAGCAGTACTTC	CASSSRTSGGSPSYEQYF
-	TRBV6-5	TRBD2	TRBJ2-1	TGTGCCAGCAGTTTGAGTAGCGGGAGTAATGAGCAGTTCTTC	CASSLSSGSNEQFF
-	TRBV5-1	TRBD1	TRBJ2-7	TGCGCCAGCAGCGACCCCGGGACAGGGTTTAATGCCTACGAGCAGTACTTC	CASSDPGTGFNAYEQYF
-	TRBV10-2	TRBD2	TRBJ2-4	TGCGCCAGCAGTGACTCGACTAGCGGGAGGGCCGGGTCCATTCAGTACTTC	CASSDSTSGRAGSIQYF
-	TRBV7-9	-	TRBJ2-7	TGTGCCAGCAGCCTCAGGCAGTTCTACGAGCAGTACTTC	CASSLRQFYEQYF
-	TRBV5-5	-	TRBJ1-1	TGTGCCAGCAGCTTGGCCGTTCGGTTGGCGGGGAACACTGAAGCTTTCTTT	CASSLAVRLAGNTEAFF
-	TRBV4-1	TRBD2	TRBJ2-5	TGCGCCAGCAGCAGACTAGCGGGAGGAGAGACCCAGTACTTC	CASSRLAGGETQYF
-	TRBV6-1	-	TRBJ1-6	TGTGCCAGCAGTCCCTCAGGGGTGGTAACCCTCCACTTT	CASSPSGVVTLHF
-	TRBV4-2	TRBD2	TRBJ2-7	TGTGCCAGCAGCCAAGATACCAGCGGGGGAACCTACGAGCAGTACTTC	CASSQDTSGGTYEQYF
-	TRBV19	-	TRBJ1-5	TGTGCCAGTAGGGAAGGAGGGCATAGCAATCAGCCCCAGCATTTT	CASREGGHSNQPQHF
once	TRBV30	-	TRBJ2-1	TGTGCCTGGAGTGCGGGCGACTACAATGAGCAGTTCTTC	CAWSAGDYNEQFF
few	TRBV28	-	TRBJ2-2	TGTGCCAGCAGTCCGCCGGGACTCCGTGTCACCGGGGAGCTGTTTTTT	CASSPPGLRVTGELFF
-	TRBV6-6	TRBD2	TRBJ2-3	TGTGCCAGCAGTTTGGCGGGAGGCCCAGATACGCAGTATTTT	CASSLAGGPDTQYF
-	TRBV30	-	TRBJ2-1	TGTGCCTGGAGTGACGGAAACAGGCCCGCTTCGGAGTTCTTC	CAWSDGNRPASEFF
-	TRBV5-1	-	TRBJ2-5	TGCGCCAGCAGCGCCTTAGCACCCCCCGAGACCCAGTACTTC	CASSALAPPETQYF
-	TRBV7-3	-	TRBJ1-6	TGTGCCAGCAGCTTAGAAGGTTTCGGGTCACCCCTCCACTTT	CASSLEGFGSPLHF
few	TRBV6-5	-	TRBJ1-2	TGTGCCAGCAGTGGCCAAGGGGGTGCCTCGGGCTACACCTTC	CASSGQGGASGYTF
-	TRBV11-3	-	TRBJ2-1	TGTGCCAGTCAAGCCGGAAACAATGAGCAGTTCTTC	CASQAGNNEQFF
-	TRBV7-9	-	TRBJ2-7	TGTGCCAGCAGCTTGTATCAGGGTTTCGACGAGCAGTACTTC	CASSLYQGFDEQYF
-	TRBV4-1	-	TRBJ2-1	TGCGCCAGCAGCCGTGGTCGGGGGCCGAGTTCCTACAATGAGCAGTTCTTC	CASSRGRGPSSYNEQFF
-	TRBV19	TRBD1	TRBJ2-7	TGTGCCAGTAGTATCCAACAGGGGGTTGCTGGCGAGCAGTACTTC	CASSIQQGVAGEQYF
-	TRBV19	-	TRBJ1-5	TGTGCCAGTAGTATAGACGGGGAGTTTGGTCAGCCCCAGCATTTT	CASSIDGEFGQPQHF
-	TRBV28	-	TRBJ1-1	TGTGCCAGCAGTTTCTGGTTTTCCCAGACAGCATTGAACACTGAAGCTTTCTTT	CASSFWFSQTALNTEAFF
-	TRBV10-2	-	TRBJ2-2	TGCGCCAGCAGGACTGGCAACACCGGGGAGCTGTTTTTT	CASRTGNTGELFF
few	TRBV29-1	-	TRBJ1-2	TGCAGCGTCCATTCTCTCGCGACTGGCTACACCTTC	CSVHSLATGYTF
-	TRBV6-6	-	TRBJ1-1	TGTGCCAGCAGCACCCAGGTGAACACTGAAGCTTTCTTT	CASSTQVNTEAFF
-	TRBV5-1	TRBD1	TRBJ1-1	TGCGCCAGCAGACTCCCTACAGGGGGAGGGACTGAAGCTTTCTTT	CASRLPTGGGTEAFF
-	TRBV28	-	TRBJ2-7	TGTGCCAGCAGCACGACGGTCTCCTACGAGCAGTACTTC	CASSTTVSYEQYF
few	TRBV7-2	-	TRBJ1-5	TGTGCCAGCAGCTTAGCACAGGGCAATCAGCCCCAGCATTTT	CASSLAQGNQPQHF
few	TRBV6-1	-	TRBJ2-2	TGTGCCAGCACCCTGACTCAAAACACCGGGGAGCTGTTTTTT	CASTLTQNTGELFF
once	TRBV10-3	-	TRBJ2-6	TGTGCCATCAGTGAATCCAGGGGAACTGGGGCCAACGTCCTGACTTTC	CAISESRGTGANVLTF
-	TRBV11-3	-	TRBJ1-1	TGTGCCAGCAGCTTTGGGGGGAACACTGAAGCTTTCTTT	CASSFGGNTEAFF
few	TRBV5-1	-	TRBJ1-2	TGCGCCAGCAGCTCTGGAGGGACTTATGGCTACACCTTC	CASSSGGTYGYTF
-	TRBV19	TRBD1	TRBJ2-5	TGTGCCAGTAGTGTGACAGGGGCGGGAGAGACCCAGTACTTC	CASSVTGAGETQYF
-	TRBV4-1	TRBD1	TRBJ1-2	TGCGCCAGCAGTACAGGGGCCTATGGCTACACCTTC	CASSTGAYGYTF
-	TRBV19	TRBD2	TRBJ2-5	TGTGCCAGTAGACCCCTGGGAGGGGCCGTGGAGACCCAGTACTTC	CASRPLGGAVETQYF
-	TRBV5-6	-	TRBJ2-1	TGTGCCAGCACTAGGGCTAGCTACAATGAGCAGTTCTTC	CASTRASYNEQFF
-	TRBV7-8	-	TRBJ2-2	TGTGCCAGCACCGTATACAGGGTTCCCACCGGGGAGCTGTTTTTT	CASTVYRVPTGELFF
-	TRBV28	TRBD2	TRBJ2-1	TGTGCCAGCAGTTCGAGGACTAGCGGGATGAGGAATGAGCAGTTCTTC	CASSSRTSGMRNEQFF
once	TRBV29-1	-	TRBJ1-1	TGCAGCGTTGAACGGGGAAATACTGAAGCTTTCTTT	CSVERGNTEAFF
-	TRBV6-5	-	TRBJ1-2	TGTGCCAGCAGTTCGGGGGGCGTCGGACATGGCTACACCTTC	CASSSGGVGHGYTF
-	TRBV28	-	TRBJ1-5	TGTGCCAGTACACAGGGATCCAATCAGCCCCAGCATTTT	CASTQGSNQPQHF
once	TRBV19	TRBD2	TRBJ2-7	TGTGCCAGTAGTATCGGGACTAGCGGGACCTACGAGCAGTACTTC	CASSIGTSGTYEQYF
-	TRBV5-6	-	TRBJ2-7	TGTGCCAGCAGCTCGGGTAACAGGGTGGGTCGCGAGCAGTACTTC	CASSSGNRVGREQYF